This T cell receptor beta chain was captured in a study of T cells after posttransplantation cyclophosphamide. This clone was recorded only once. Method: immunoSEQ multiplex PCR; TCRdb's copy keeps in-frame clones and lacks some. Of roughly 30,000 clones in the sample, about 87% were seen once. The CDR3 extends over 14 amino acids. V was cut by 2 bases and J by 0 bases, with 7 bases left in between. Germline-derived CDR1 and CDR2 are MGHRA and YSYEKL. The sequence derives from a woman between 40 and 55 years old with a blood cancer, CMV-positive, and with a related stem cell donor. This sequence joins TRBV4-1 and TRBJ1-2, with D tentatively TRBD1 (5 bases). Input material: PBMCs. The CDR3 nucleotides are TGCGCCAGCAGCCAACCGACAGCTAACTATGGCTACACCTTC. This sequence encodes CASSQPTANYGYTF.